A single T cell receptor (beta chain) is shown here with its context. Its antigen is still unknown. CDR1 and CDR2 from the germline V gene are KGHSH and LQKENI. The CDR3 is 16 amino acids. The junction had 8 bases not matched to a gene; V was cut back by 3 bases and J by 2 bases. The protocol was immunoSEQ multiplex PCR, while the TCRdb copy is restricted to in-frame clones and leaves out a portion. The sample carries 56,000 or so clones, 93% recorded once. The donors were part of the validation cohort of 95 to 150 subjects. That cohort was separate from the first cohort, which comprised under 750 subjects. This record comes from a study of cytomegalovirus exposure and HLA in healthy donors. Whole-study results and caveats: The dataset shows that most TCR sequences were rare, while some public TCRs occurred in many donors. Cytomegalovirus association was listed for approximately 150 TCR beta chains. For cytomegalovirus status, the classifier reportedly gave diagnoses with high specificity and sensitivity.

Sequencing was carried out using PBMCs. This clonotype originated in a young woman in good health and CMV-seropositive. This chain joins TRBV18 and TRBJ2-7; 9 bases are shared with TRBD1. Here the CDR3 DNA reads TGTGCCAGCTCACCCGAGGGACAGGGATTACCCTACGAGCAGTACTTC. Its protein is CASSPEGQGLPYEQYF.